Reported below is one TCR beta chain. There is no known antigen for this receptor. No base qualities exist here, and no much larger clone lies one base off it. This record belongs to a study of blood T cell repertoires in COVID-19 (dated by TCRdb to 2020 to 2022). Turning to the overall study: The collaborator samples originated in the United States, Italy and Spain and spanned the acute and convalescent phases of COVID-19. A freely available public database, intended as a resource for researchers studying the immune response to SARS-CoV-2, is where the repertoires were released. The dataset comprised deeply sampled blood TCRbeta repertoires from subjects exposed to, actively infected with, or recovered from COVID-19. The samples were drawn from two sources: the first 160 participants of the ongoing ImmuneRACE study, and fewer than 1,500 subjects contributed by 6 global collaborators. The prospective study material was composed of cDNA or gDNA derived from T cells, B-cell-depleted T cells, or PBMCs. Where available, HLA class I and class II types were taken from metadata supplied by the sample provider and were not determined by assay-based typing. Sample metadata almost always included a de-identified subject ID, COVID-19 status, age in years and sex. Broad study findings and their caveats: Clinical and demographic metadata were provided uncurated, with the amount varying by source and participant.

TCRbeta CDR3 regions were amplified from genomic DNA using the immunoSEQ Assay, a bias-controlled multiplex PCR. Concerning the study's data processing: Within the assay, amplification of reference gene primers was used to estimate how many nucleated cells each sample contained. To quantify the absolute abundance of each unique TCRbeta CDR3 rearrangement, sequence reads were collapsed and filtered. Productive Simpson clonality was computed per sample as the square root of Simpson's diversity index over productive rearrangements. This immuneACCESS table, as held by TCRdb, lists in-frame sequences with V and J called but not all clones. Of the missing ones, under half trace to an unresolved V gene in checked studies; the others have no known cause. V, J and clone size derive from that table, while D and trimming were established from the DNA sequence. The sample table lists fewer than 250,000 clones, 83% of them with a count of one. The ten largest clones take up 3.6% of the sample.

CDR1 is given as GTSNPN and CDR2 as SVGIG, both from the germline V gene (reference sequence). The CDR3 runs 16 residues from the cysteine to the phenylalanine. CDR3 DNA only is kept here, 48 bases in frame from base 1. The V and J ends are trimmed by 0 bases and 6 bases, leaving 21 bases between them. In the prospective study, participants were roughly 18 to 90 years old, resided in 24 geographic areas of the United States, and were enrolled through a virtual design. Cohort assignment in the prospective study relied on participant-reported clinical history from a screening survey and a study questionnaire. Exposed participants were defined as having been in contact with someone with a PCR-confirmed or clinician-diagnosed COVID-19 case within 2 weeks of study entry. Each participant in the prospective study had whole blood, serum and a nasopharyngeal or oropharyngeal swab collected by mobile phlebotomists. Participants in the prospective study had the option to provide additional blood draws and questionnaires over a roughly two-month period. Before DNA extraction, blood samples from the prospective study were shipped at room temperature or frozen.

The chain is encoded by TRBV30 joined to TRBJ2-7; the D gene is possibly TRBD1, with 6 bases matching. The source is a woman aged 40 to 50 who had been exposed to COVID-19. The specimen was PBMCs or T cells enriched from blood (not recorded which). This receptor has the CDR3 CAWSVSSGHFPLEQYF. The sequenced DNA: TGTGCCTGGAGTGTAAGTTCGGGACATTTCCCTCTCGAGCAGTACTTC.